The sequence of this T cell receptor beta chain was determined in a study of T cell responses to AZD1222 COVID-19 vaccine. CDR3 size: 16 residues. CDR1 and CDR2 (germline): SGHAT, FQNNGV. V lost 6 bases, J lost 4 bases, and 16 bases lay in between. Using immunoSEQ multiplex PCR, the repertoire was profiled, and TCRdb retains in-frame clones only, with some absent. The sample lists under 130,000 clones, more than 90% occurring once. Sequenced here: peripheral blood, sampled on day 0 of AZD1222 vaccination. The clonotype was recovered from an adult in good health. The J gene is TRBJ1-6, the V gene TRBV11-2; maybe TRBD1 (5 bases). DNA for the CDR3: TGTGCCAGCAGTTTCTGGGGGTTTCCTTATAATTCACCCCTCCACTTT. Translation gives CASSFWGFPYNSPLHF. Variable domain in full (rest from reference TRBV11-2 and TRBJ1-6): EAGVAQSPRYKIIEKRQSVAFWCNPISGHATLYWYQQILGQGPKLLIQFQNNGVVDDSQLPKDRFSAERLKGVDSTLKIQPAKLEDSAVYLCASSFWGFPYNSPLHFGNGTRLTVT.